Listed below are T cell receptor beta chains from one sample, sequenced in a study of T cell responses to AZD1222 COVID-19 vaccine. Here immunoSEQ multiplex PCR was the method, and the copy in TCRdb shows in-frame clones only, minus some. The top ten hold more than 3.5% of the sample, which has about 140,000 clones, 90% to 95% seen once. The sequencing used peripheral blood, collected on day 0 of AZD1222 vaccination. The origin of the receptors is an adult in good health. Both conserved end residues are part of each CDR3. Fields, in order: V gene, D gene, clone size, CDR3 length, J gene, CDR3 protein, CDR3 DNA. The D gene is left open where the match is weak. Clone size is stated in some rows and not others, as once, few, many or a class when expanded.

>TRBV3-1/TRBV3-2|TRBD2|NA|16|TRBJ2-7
CASSQGIAGGPYEQYF
TGTGCCAGCAGCCAAGGAATAGCGGGAGGTCCCTACGAGCAGTACTTC
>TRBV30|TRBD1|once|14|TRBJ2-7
CAWGSTGIPREQYF
TGTGCCTGGGGATCGACAGGGATCCCCAGGGAGCAGTACTTC
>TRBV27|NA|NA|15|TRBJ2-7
CASSLERAVTYEQYF
TGTGCCAGCAGTTTAGAGCGGGCGGTAACCTACGAGCAGTACTTC
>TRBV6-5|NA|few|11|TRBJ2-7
CASLGVGEQYF
TGTGCCAGCCTAGGTGTGGGAGAGCAGTACTTC
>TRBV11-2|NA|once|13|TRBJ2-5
CASSSYGEETQYF
TGTGCCAGCAGCTCTTATGGGGAAGAGACCCAGTACTTC
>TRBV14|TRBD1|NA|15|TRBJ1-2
CASSRWTGWNYGYTF
TGTGCTAGCAGCCGATGGACAGGGTGGAACTATGGCTACACCTTC
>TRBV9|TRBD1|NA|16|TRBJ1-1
CASSPGDRSERTEAFF
TGTGCCAGCAGCCCCGGGGACAGAAGTGAGAGGACTGAAGCTTTCTTT
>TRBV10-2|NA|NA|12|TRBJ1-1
CASRRTDTEAFF
TGCGCCAGCAGAAGGACAGACACTGAAGCTTTCTTT
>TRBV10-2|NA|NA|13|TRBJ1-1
CVSSVRDLTEAFF
TGCGTCAGCAGTGTCAGGGATTTGACTGAAGCTTTCTTT
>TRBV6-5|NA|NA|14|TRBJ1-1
CASSYPGLNTEAFF
TGTGCCAGCAGTTACCCGGGGTTGAACACTGAAGCTTTCTTT
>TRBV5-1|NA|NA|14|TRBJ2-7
CASSLALAPYEQYF
TGCGCCAGCAGCTTGGCCTTGGCCCCCTACGAGCAGTACTTC
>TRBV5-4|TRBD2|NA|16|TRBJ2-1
CASSLEGGRALWEQFF
TGTGCCAGCAGCTTGGAGGGCGGGAGGGCCCTTTGGGAGCAGTTCTTC
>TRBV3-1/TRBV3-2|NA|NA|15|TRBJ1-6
CASSREGSGNSPLHF
TGTGCCAGCAGCAGAGAGGGGTCGGGGAATTCACCCCTCCACTTT
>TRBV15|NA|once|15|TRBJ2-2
CATSRKTGPTGELFF
TGTGCCACCAGCAGGAAGACGGGTCCGACCGGGGAGCTGTTTTTT
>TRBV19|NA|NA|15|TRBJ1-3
CASSSPQQTGNTIYF
TGTGCCAGTAGTAGCCCCCAGCAGACTGGAAACACCATATATTTT
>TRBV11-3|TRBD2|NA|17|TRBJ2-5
CASSRSARTSVQETQYF
TGTGCCAGCAGCCGCTCTGCCAGGACTAGCGTACAAGAGACCCAGTACTTC
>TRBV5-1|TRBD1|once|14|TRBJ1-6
CASSQDRVNSPLHF
TGCGCCAGCAGCCAAGACAGGGTAAATTCACCCCTCCACTTT
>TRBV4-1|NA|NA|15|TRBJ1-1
CASSQGQGMNTEAFF
TGCGCCAGCAGCCAAGGGCAGGGGATGAACACTGAAGCTTTCTTT
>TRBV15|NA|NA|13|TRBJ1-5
CATSRDLKQPQHF
TGTGCCACCAGCAGAGATCTGAAGCAGCCCCAGCATTTT
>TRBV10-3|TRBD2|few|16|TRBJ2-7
CAISETGLASSYEQYF
TGTGCCATCAGTGAAACCGGACTAGCAAGCTCCTACGAGCAGTACTTC
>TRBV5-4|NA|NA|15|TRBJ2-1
CASSLRRDSYNEQFF
TGTGCCAGCAGCTTGCGAAGAGACAGTTACAATGAGCAGTTCTTC
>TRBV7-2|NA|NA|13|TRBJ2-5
CASSFGGTGSAHF
TGTGCCAGCAGCTTCGGCGGGACTGGATCGGCGCACTTC
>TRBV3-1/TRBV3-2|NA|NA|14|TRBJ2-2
CASSQAAGAGELFF
TGTGCCAGCAGCCAAGCCGCGGGGGCAGGGGAGCTGTTTTTT
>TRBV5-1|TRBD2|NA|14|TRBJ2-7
CASSSTSGSDEQYF
TGCGCCAGCAGCTCGACTAGCGGGAGTGACGAGCAGTACTTC
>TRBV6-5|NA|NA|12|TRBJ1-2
CASTKGGAGYTF
TGTGCCAGCACCAAGGGGGGGGCGGGCTACACCTTC
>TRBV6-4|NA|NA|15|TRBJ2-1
CASSQTRGAYNEQFF
TGTGCCAGCAGCCAGACTAGAGGGGCCTACAATGAGCAGTTCTTC
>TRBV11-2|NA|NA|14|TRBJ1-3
CASSFLDTGNTIYF
TGTGCCAGCAGCTTTTTGGACACTGGAAACACCATATATTTT
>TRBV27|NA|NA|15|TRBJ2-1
CASRVRGGDYNEQFF
TGTGCCAGCAGGGTCAGAGGGGGTGACTACAATGAGCAGTTCTTC